These 20 T cell receptor beta chains came from one sample sequenced in a study of blood T cell repertoires in COVID-19 (dated by TCRdb to about 2020). Library generation was performed with the immunoSEQ multiplex PCR assay. As stored in TCRdb, this immuneACCESS dataset retains in-frame rearrangements with V and J assigned. A fraction of the clones does not appear; measured against another copy, unresolved V genes explain less than half of the discrepancy, and the remainder lacks a known reason. This sample lists approximately 170,000 clones; roughly 78% were detected once. The top ten hold 15% to 20% of the sample. The sample consisted of PBMCs or T cells enriched from blood (not recorded which). The origin of the receptors is a woman in her 70s in a cohort exposed to, infected with or recovered from COVID-19 (not recorded which).

The gene calls are TRBV19 and TRBJ1-1; possibly TRBD1 for D (6 bases). V gave up 6 bases and J gave up 4 bases, with 18 bases separating them. This CDR3 contains 15 residues. The germline CDR1 and CDR2 sequences are LNHDA and SQIVND (reference sequence). CDR3 DNA: TGTGCCAGTAGCCCCATAAGGGGGACGAGCACTGAAGCTTTCTTT. Its protein product is CASSPIRGTSTEAFF.

The chain has TRBV7-3 and TRBJ2-1, with 11 bases that match TRBD2. Per germline, CDR1 SGHTA and CDR2 FQGTGA. With V trimmed by 2 bases and J by 0 bases, 6 bases remained unmatched. The CDR3 is 18 residues long. This chain's CDR3 is CASSLLGLAGSSYNEQFF. CDR3 sequence (DNA): TGTGCCAGCAGCTTACTCGGACTAGCGGGTAGCTCCTACAATGAGCAGTTCTTC.

V is TRBV6-1 and J is TRBJ1-1, with a possible D match to TRBD1 (5 bases). Germline CDR1 is MNHNS and CDR2 is SASEGT. Trimming removed 2 bases from V and 5 bases from J, with 9 bases in between. The CDR3 consists of 13 residues. The CDR3 DNA sequence: TGTGCCAGCAGTGAACAGGGCCAAACTGAAGCTTTCTTT. The encoded protein is CASSEQGQTEAFF.

The chain couples TRBV6-5 to TRBJ2-1, with a tentative D call TRBD2 (5 bases). The CDR3 loop spans 13 amino acids. Germline assignment: CDR1 MNHEY and CDR2 SVGAGI. V shed 5 bases and J shed 8 bases, with 13 bases lying between them. CDR3 nucleotide sequence: TGTGCCAGCAGTCCGACGGGAAAGGATGAGCAGTTCTTC. This codes for CASSPTGKDEQFF.

The chain couples TRBV11-3 to TRBJ2-7; tentative D call: TRBD1 (6 bases). The germline V gene encodes CDR1 SGHNT and CDR2 YENEEA. V was clipped by 4 bases and J by 0 bases, with 10 bases between them. The CDR3 is made up of 14 amino acids. CDR3 in DNA: TGTGCCAGCAGCTCCACAGGGACCTCCTACGAGCAGTACTTC. This translates into CASSSTGTSYEQYF.

Of note for this clone: One base away lies a much larger clone, so this may be a sequencing read error. This CDR3 is also generated by other DNA sequences in the sample. The chain links TRBV5-1 to TRBJ2-2; tentatively, D is TRBD1 (5 bases). Germline values: CDR1 SGHRS, CDR2 YFSETQ. Trimming shortened V by 8 bases and J by 5 bases, and 19 bases separated the two germline ends. The CDR3 covers 15 residues. CDR3 sequence: CASSKGLTRTGELFF. The CDR3 DNA reads TGCGCCAGTAGCAAGGGGCTTACGAGGACCGGGGAGCTGTTTTTT.

A few counts support this clone. This chain uses TRBV28 with TRBJ2-5; D may be TRBD1 (5 bases). The V gene lost 5 bases and the J gene lost 5 bases, with 15 bases spanning the gap. Germline CDR1 MDHEN, CDR2 SYDVKM. The CDR3 consists of 14 residues. The CDR3 here is CASSSWQGTETQYF. CDR3 bases: TGTGCCAGCAGTAGCTGGCAGGGCACGGAGACCCAGTACTTC.

This clone was picked up a small number of times. The V gene is TRBV30, the J gene TRBJ1-1, with 8 bases aligning to TRBD1. The CDR3 covers 14 residues. Germline V CDR1 and CDR2: GTSNPN, SVGIG (reference sequence). The V gene end was trimmed by 4 bases and the J gene end by 5 bases; junction bases not matched to a gene: 9. The CDR3 sequence is CAWNPDRVGTEAFF. The DNA for the CDR3 is TGTGCCTGGAACCCGGACAGGGTTGGGACTGAAGCTTTCTTT. The variable domain in full, completed from reference TRBV30 and TRBJ1-1, reads SQTIHQWPATLVQPVGSPLSLECTVEGTSNPNLYWYRQAAGRGLQLLFYSVGIGQISSEVPQNLSASRPQDRQFILSSKKLLLSDSGFYLCAWNPDRVGTEAFFGQGTRLTVV.

CDR3 DNA sequence: TGTGCCAGTAATAACCAAGCGTACACTGAAGCTTTCTTT. Its translation: CASNNQAYTEAFF. This sequence joins TRBV19 and TRBJ1-1; D unresolved. The CDR3 totals 13 residues. Per the germline V gene, CDR1 is LNHDA and CDR2 is SQIVND (reference sequence). The ends were cut back, 7 bases at V and 3 bases at J, with 12 bases in the middle.

Here the CDR3 reads CASSWATYEQYF. DNA of the CDR3: TGTGCCAGCAGCTGGGCTACCTACGAGCAGTACTTC. This sequence joins TRBV28 and TRBJ2-7; no definite D call. CDR1 and CDR2 (germline): MDHEN, SYDVKM. The CDR3 has 12 amino acids. Trimming took off 6 bases at V and 2 bases at J, with 8 bases between the two ends.

The chain combines TRBV2 with TRBJ1-1; TRBD1 agrees at 8 bases. The CDR3 length is 15 residues. Trimming took 6 bases from V and 3 from J; bases not matched to a gene: 9. Per germline, CDR1 SNHLY and CDR2 FYNNEI. The CDR3 DNA reads as TGTGCCAGCAGGGAGATCCAGGGGGCTGACACTGAAGCTTTCTTT. Amino acid sequence: CASREIQGADTEAFF.

This clone was observed a few times. This chain uses TRBV6-1 with TRBJ1-2, with D unclear. Trimming removed 3 bases from V and 3 bases from J, with 8 bases in between. This CDR3 is built from 13 residues. Germline loops: CDR1 MNHNS, CDR2 SASEGT. CDR3 nucleotides: TGTGCCAGCAGTGACGGGAAGGACTATGGCTACACCTTC. Translated: CASSDGKDYGYTF.

This chain joins TRBV4-3 and TRBJ2-3; D perhaps matches TRBD2 (6 bases). The V gene lost 0 bases and the J gene lost 8 bases, with 15 bases spanning the gap. Germline assignment: CDR1 LGHNA and CDR2 YSLEER. This CDR3 contains 15 residues. CDR3 DNA sequence: TGCGCCAGCAGCCAAGATCCGGACTATCTGGGTACGCAGTATTTT. Translation: CASSQDPDYLGTQYF.

This CDR3 reads CASRFQQGSRVFF. The CDR3 nucleotides read TGTGCCAGTAGATTCCAACAGGGTTCGAGGGTGTTTTTT. This rearrangement joins TRBV19 to TRBJ1-4; possible D gene TRBD1, 6 bases. V was cut by 6 bases and J by 15 bases, with 20 bases left in between. The germline CDR1 and CDR2 sequences are LNHDA and SQIVND (reference sequence). There are 13 residues in the CDR3.

This clone was seen only a few times. This rearrangement joins TRBV7-2 to TRBJ2-1; D gene unclear. Trimming took off 5 bases at V and 2 bases at J, with 7 bases between the two ends. This CDR3 is built from 13 residues. Germline loops: CDR1 SGHTA, CDR2 FQGNSA. The CDR3 DNA reads as TGTGCCAGCAGCCCCGAGGCCTACAATGAGCAGTTCTTC. Its translation is CASSPEAYNEQFF.

In this sample, this clone turned up a few times. This rearrangement joins TRBV21-1 to TRBJ2-1; the table names TRBD2, a call not compared with the DNA. TRBV21-1 is flagged as a pseudogene. This CDR3 is built from 15 residues. The CDR3 sequence is CASSKKREVGIEQFF. Written as DNA, the CDR3 is TGTGCCAGCAGCAAGAAGCGGGAGGTGGGCATTGAGCAGTTCTTC.

The genes are TRBV2 and TRBJ2-7; 7 nucleotides align to TRBD1. The CDR3 length is 13 residues. The V gene end was trimmed by 5 bases and the J gene end by 5 bases; junction bases not matched to a gene: 6. Per the germline V gene, CDR1 is SNHLY and CDR2 is FYNNEI. In DNA form, the CDR3 reads TGTGCCAGCAGTTCGACAGGGATCAACGAGCAGTACTTC. This codes for CASSSTGINEQYF.

The chain uses TRBV19 and TRBJ1-1; D gene unclear. Germline CDR1 and CDR2: LNHDA and SQIVND (reference sequence). The CDR3 spans 14 residues. V shed 3 bases and J shed 1 base, with 9 bases lying between them. Here the CDR3 reads CASSINSQNTEAFF. CDR3 nucleotides: TGTGCCAGTAGTATCAACAGCCAGAACACTGAAGCTTTCTTT.

CDR3 sequence reads: CASSQQGAGNYGYTF. CDR3 coding DNA: TGTGCCAGCAGTCAACAGGGGGCGGGCAACTATGGCTACACCTTC. This chain joins TRBV6-5 and TRBJ1-2, with 9 positions matching TRBD1. CDR1 is MNHEY, CDR2 SVGAGI, per germline. Trimming at V came to 5 bases and at J to 2 bases, leaving 6 bases not matched to a gene. The CDR3 is 15 amino acids.

This chain connects TRBV24-1 to TRBJ2-5, with 12 nucleotides matching TRBD1. Germline V gives CDR1 KGHDR, CDR2 SFDVKD. J lost 7 bases, V lost 4 bases, and 9 bases had no gene match. The CDR3 length is 16 residues. CDR3 sequence (DNA): TGTGCCACCAGTGACTCTCCTGGGACAGGGGGCATGACCCAGTACTTC. Translating gives CATSDSPGTGGMTQYF.